These 10 T cell receptor beta chains were sequenced from one sample in a study of blood T cell repertoires in COVID-19. Here immunoSEQ multiplex PCR was the method, and the copy in TCRdb shows in-frame clones only, minus some. The sample has more than 55,000 clones, around 82% seen once. Material for sequencing was peripheral blood. The receptors come from an elderly man with active or convalescent COVID-19.

Here the CDR3 DNA reads TGTGCCAGCAGCACCCGTGGGCTAGGGGGTAATGAGCAGTTCTTC. Its protein is CASSTRGLGGNEQFF. The rearrangement joins TRBV9 to TRBJ2-1, with a tentative D call TRBD1 (6 bases). The V gene lost 4 bases and the J gene lost 7 bases, with 18 bases spanning the gap. CDR1 and CDR2 from the germline V gene are SGDLS and YYNGEE. The CDR3 covers 15 residues.

The V and J genes are TRBV10-3 and TRBJ2-5, with D possibly matching TRBD2 (6 bases). With 0 bases removed from V and 10 bases from J, the gap between germline ends came to 12 bases. Germline CDR1 and CDR2: ENHRY and SYGVKD. The CDR3 contains 13 residues. In DNA form, the CDR3 reads TGTGCCATCAGTGAGTCGACGAGGGAGGACCAGTACTTC. This translates into CAISESTREDQYF.

In DNA form, the CDR3 reads TGTGCCAGCAGTTTCGGGGGGTACGGTGGCTACACCTTC. Amino acid sequence: CASSFGGYGGYTF. V gene TRBV12-3 or TRBV12-4 combines with J gene TRBJ1-2; TRBD1 is a possible D gene (5 bases). This CDR3 has 13 amino acids. The V and J ends lost 3 bases and 7 bases respectively, with 12 bases between them.

The V call is TRBV4-2, the J call TRBJ1-5; D unclear. The V end lost 0 bases, the J end lost 2 bases, and 11 bases lay between the germline ends. This CDR3 spans 16 amino acids. Germline V gene data show CDR1 as LGHNA and CDR2 as YNFKEQ. The CDR3, as DNA: TGTGCCAGCAGCCAAGAAGGAGTGGCCGGCAATCAGCCCCAGCATTTT. It encodes CASSQEGVAGNQPQHF.

The J gene is TRBJ1-1, the V gene TRBV27; TRBD1 matches at 8 bases. This CDR3 region has 16 residues. Trimming removed 1 base from V and 5 bases from J; junction bases left unmatched: 9. In germline, CDR1 is MNHEY, CDR2 SMNVEV (reference sequence). Here the CDR3 DNA reads TGTGCCAGCAGTTTATGGCAGGACAGGGTGAGAACTGAAGCTTTCTTT. Translation gives CASSLWQDRVRTEAFF.

V usage is TRBV5-1 and J usage is TRBJ2-7; 13 bases agree with TRBD2. Germline CDR1 SGHRS, CDR2 YFSETQ. V lost 3 bases, J lost 7 bases, and 10 bases stayed unmatched. This CDR3 region has 16 residues. The chain's CDR3 is CASSSLAGGPGVEQYF. CDR3 nucleotide sequence: TGCGCCAGCAGCTCACTAGCGGGAGGGCCTGGGGTAGAGCAGTACTTC.

V is TRBV6-5 and J is TRBJ1-1; unclear D gene. Trimming removed 6 bases from V and 7 bases from J, with 9 bases in between. The length of the CDR3 is 11 residues. Looked up from germline, CDR1 is MNHEY and CDR2 is SVGAGI. This CDR3 is CASSRLGEAFF. The CDR3 bases are TGTGCCAGCAGCCGACTGGGTGAAGCTTTCTTT.

The chain has TRBV7-2 and TRBJ2-5; 7 nucleotides align to TRBD2. V shed 3 bases, J shed 1 base, and the junction held 8 bases outside the gene matches. The CDR3 has 16 amino acids. Per the germline V gene, CDR1 is SGHTA and CDR2 is FQGNSA. The CDR3 is CASSFAGTIPQETQYF. The CDR3 nucleotides read TGTGCCAGCAGCTTTGCTGGGACTATACCCCAAGAGACCCAGTACTTC.

V is TRBV14 and J is TRBJ2-5; the match to TRBD1 covers 7 bases. CDR1 is SGHDN and CDR2 is FVKESK in the germline V gene. J lost 1 base, V lost 2 bases, and 1 base had no gene match. The CDR3 length is 14 residues. The CDR3 sequence is CASSQWTGQETQYF. The CDR3 DNA follows: TGTGCCAGCAGCCAATGGACAGGCCAAGAGACCCAGTACTTC.

The V call is TRBV5-1, the J call TRBJ2-1; tentative D call: TRBD2 (6 bases). V was shortened by 4 bases and J by 4 bases, with 15 bases between the two germline ends. This CDR3 has 15 residues. Germline V CDR1 and CDR2: SGHRS, YFSETQ. The CDR3 sequence: CASSPRAGTYNEQFF. In nucleotides, the CDR3 is TGCGCCAGCAGCCCCCGTGCCGGGACTTACAATGAGCAGTTCTTC.